The T cell receptor beta chain described here comes from a study of T cell repertoires in cytomegalovirus infection. For the study at large: Indications of both CMV infection and matching HLA type were provided by public TCR beta signatures.

A single record per CDR3 protein comes from TCRdb applying MiXCR to the reads. The sample lists tens of thousands of distinct CDR3 sequences, around a fifth seen once, with around four fifths in the top ten. General study findings and limits: It was HLA-C-restricted CMV-specific TCR beta clonotypes that dominated the response ex vivo.

This clonotype was observed many times. The antigen is not known. The clonotype was recovered from a human donor in good health (CMV status not recorded). Some clones in this sample may be carry-over from other donors' samples. Sequencing was performed on CD8+ T cells from cultured PBMCs, taken from culture after CMV antigen stimulation.

CDR3 nucleotide sequence: TGTGCCAGCAGCTTAGGTCGGGGACAGCCCCAGCATTTT. This gives the protein CASSLGRGQPQHF. This chain joins TRBV7-6 and TRBJ1-5, with D unresolved. The CDR3 is made up of 13 amino acids. Trimming cost V 1 base and J 7 bases, with 8 bases left between them. Germline V gene data show CDR1 as SGHVS and CDR2 as FNYEAQ. Complete variable domain (other parts from reference TRBV7-6 and TRBJ1-5): GAGVSQSPRYKVTKRGQDVALRCDPISGHVSLYWYRQALGQGPEFLTYFNYEAQQDKSGLPNDRFSAERPEGSISTLTIQRTEQRDSAMYRCASSLGRGQPQHFGDGTRLSIL.